Listed here is a single TCR beta chain. Its cognate antigen is unknown. This entry comes from a study of T cell repertoires in cytomegalovirus infection. Findings and limits, study-wide: Predominance within the ex vivo response was attributable to HLA-C-restricted CMV-specific TCR beta clonotypes.

TCRdb re-called the reads with MiXCR, one entry per CDR3 protein. The sample yields around 900,000 distinct CDR3 sequences, roughly 30% seen once. Germline CDR1 is SEHNR and CDR2 is FQNEAQ (reference sequence). The CDR3 sequence is 14 residues long. Trimming shortened V by 5 bases and J by 4 bases, and 14 bases separated the two germline ends. This chain uses TRBV7-9 with TRBJ1-2; the D gene is possibly TRBD1 (5 bases). Sequences were derived from cultured CD8+ T cells from PBMCs, sampled from culture after CMV antigen stimulation. This TCR was recovered from a human donor in good health (CMV status not recorded). Some clones in this sample may be carry-over from other donors' samples. The CDR3 spells CASSPPDRVYGYTF. CDR3 nucleotide sequence: TGTGCCAGCAGCCCCCCCGACAGAGTCTATGGCTACACCTTC.